This TCR beta chain was sequenced for a study of T cell repertoires in cytomegalovirus infection. Study-wide background: Recently identified HLA-C-restricted CMV epitopes were among the peptides used. The public TCR beta signatures pointed to both CMV infection and matching HLA type. Broader study findings: What dominated the ex vivo response were HLA-C-restricted CMV-specific TCR beta clonotypes. People with CMV and the relevant HLA were identified by cumulative public TCR beta family frequency.

With regard to this clonotype: The target antigen is unknown.

The V and J ends lost 5 bases and 8 bases respectively, with 15 bases between them. The CDR3 sequence is 13 residues long. Germline assignment: CDR1 SGHTA and CDR2 FQGNSA. TCRdb fed the reads into MiXCR, producing one record per CDR3 protein. The sample yields about 570,000 distinct CDR3 sequences, 40% seen once. This material consisted of cultured PBMCs, taken from culture after CMV antigen stimulation. The chain employs TRBV7-2 and TRBJ1-2; D is unresolved. This TCR was recovered from a human donor in good health (CMV status not recorded). Some clones in this sample may be carry-over from other donors' samples. In nucleotides, the CDR3 is TGTGCCAGCAGCCTATTCCTCGCTTGGGGCTACACCTTC. Translating it yields CASSLFLAWGYTF.